These 8 T cell receptor beta chains share one sample of origin, sequenced in a study of identical twins (dated by TCRdb to the mid-2010s). Library preparation used 5' RACE. The sequencer listed for this sample is Illumina HiSeq 2000. TCRdb cleaned the public reads at Q25 with fastp, built clones with MiXCR and kept in-frame beta chains. CDR3 protein sequences are deduplicated, and each keeps its most common genes and DNA. Here the sample has 500,000 to 650,000 distinct CDR3 sequences; about 7% occur a single time. The ten top clones hold 1.5% to 2% of the sample. These data were likewise used in another study, on yellow fever vaccine responses in identical twins.

Source material: PBMCs. These receptors were obtained from a woman in her late teens or twenties in good health.

The chain combines TRBV7-6 with TRBJ2-5; 9 bases match TRBD1. Germline CDR1 is SGHVS and CDR2 is FNYEAQ. The trim removed 5 bases at V and 3 bases at J, leaving 7 bases unmatched. This CDR3 is built from 15 residues. CDR3 residues: CASSPPGQGKETQYF. CDR3 coding DNA: TGTGCCAGCAGCCCACCCGGACAGGGGAAAGAGACCCAGTACTTC.

This clonotype was found a few times. The V call is TRBV5-4, the J call TRBJ2-7; a possible D gene is TRBD2 (6 bases). The CDR3 runs to 16 residues. CDR1 and CDR2 from the germline V gene are SGHNT and YYREEE (reference sequence). V lost 3 bases and J lost 3, with 19 bases in between. Here the CDR3 DNA reads TGTGCCAGCAGCTCCGGTGGGAGGAACGTTCACTACGAGCAGTACTTC. Translated: CASSSGGRNVHYEQYF.

This clonotype came up a few times. The CDR3 region is CASSLMPGEGYGYTF. CDR3 sequence (DNA): TGTGCCAGCAGCTTAATGCCAGGGGAGGGCTATGGCTACACCTTC. The chain links TRBV7-9 to TRBJ1-2, with D possibly matching TRBD1 (6 bases). V lost 2 bases, J lost 4 bases, and 14 bases lay in between. Germline values: CDR1 SEHNR, CDR2 FQNEAQ (reference sequence). This CDR3 is built from 15 residues.

This clonotype was counted many times. The chain has TRBV12-3 or TRBV12-4 and TRBJ1-3; no reliable D call. Trimming cost V 3 bases and J 1 base, with 7 bases left between them. This CDR3 has 14 residues. In nucleotides, the CDR3 is TGTGCCAGCAGTTTTGGGTTATCTGGAAACACCATATATTTT. This sequence encodes CASSFGLSGNTIYF.

In its sample, this clonotype was seen many times. The rearrangement uses TRBV12-3 or TRBV12-4 and TRBJ2-1; D ambiguous. Trimming cost V 4 bases and J 7 bases, with 2 bases left between them. The CDR3 sequence is 10 residues long. The CDR3 reads CASSWNEQFF. CDR3 DNA: TGTGCCAGCAGTTGGAATGAGCAGTTCTTC.

At least ten counts were recorded for this clonotype. The chain is built from TRBV12-3 or TRBV12-4 and TRBJ2-2, with D possibly called TRBD1 or TRBD2 (5 bases each). The CDR3 consists of 16 residues. Between the trimmed V and J ends, which lost 5 bases and 1 base, there was a span of 14 bases. As DNA, the CDR3 is TGTGCCAGCAGTCCCATGGGGGTAGAGAACACCGGGGAGCTGTTTTTT. Translation: CASSPMGVENTGELFF.

This clonotype was counted between two and nine times. The gene calls are TRBV12-3 or TRBV12-4 and TRBJ2-7; D is uncertain. CDR3 length: 15 residues. The V and J ends lost 2 bases and 0 bases respectively, with 11 bases between them. CDR3 in DNA: TGTGCCAGCAGTTTAAGTGGGGTGAGCTCCTACGAGCAGTACTTC. Amino acids: CASSLSGVSSYEQYF.

V usage is TRBV29-1 and J usage is TRBJ2-7, with a weak D call TRBD1 (5 bases). The germline gives CDR1 SQVTM, CDR2 ANQGSEA. This CDR3 has 13 amino acids. V lost 3 bases, J lost 2 bases, and 11 bases lay in between. The CDR3 loop reads CSVEGRAPYEQYF. CDR3 sequence (DNA): TGCAGCGTTGAGGGCAGGGCTCCCTACGAGCAGTACTTC.